This TCR beta chain was captured in a study of blood T cell repertoires in COVID-19. Across the study: From T cells, B-cell-depleted T cells, or PBMCs came the material, which was cDNA or gDNA.

The V and J ends lost 2 bases and 6 bases, in that order; junction bases with no gene match: 13. The CDR3 consists of 16 residues. Looked up from germline, CDR1 is LNHDA and CDR2 is SQIVND (reference sequence). Using immunoSEQ multiplex PCR, the repertoire was profiled, and TCRdb retains in-frame clones only, with some absent. The sample lists fewer than 350,000 clones; roughly nine tenths were seen once. The receptor comes from a woman aged 30 to 39 with COVID-19, enrolled during active disease. The source material was peripheral blood. The chain joins TRBV19 to TRBJ2-7, with TRBD2 matching 7 bases. CDR3 nucleotides: TGTGCCAGTAGTATACCCGTAGCGGGCCCGGACTGCGAGCAGTACTTC. Protein product: CASSIPVAGPDCEQYF. The full variable domain, in which reference TRBV19 and TRBJ2-7 provide the parts outside the CDR3, is DGGITQSPKYLFRKEGQNVTLSCEQNLNHDAMYWYRQDPGQGLRLIYYSQIVNDFQKGDIAEGYSVSREKKESFPLTVTSAQKNPTAFYLCASSIPVAGPDCEQYFGPGTRLTVT.